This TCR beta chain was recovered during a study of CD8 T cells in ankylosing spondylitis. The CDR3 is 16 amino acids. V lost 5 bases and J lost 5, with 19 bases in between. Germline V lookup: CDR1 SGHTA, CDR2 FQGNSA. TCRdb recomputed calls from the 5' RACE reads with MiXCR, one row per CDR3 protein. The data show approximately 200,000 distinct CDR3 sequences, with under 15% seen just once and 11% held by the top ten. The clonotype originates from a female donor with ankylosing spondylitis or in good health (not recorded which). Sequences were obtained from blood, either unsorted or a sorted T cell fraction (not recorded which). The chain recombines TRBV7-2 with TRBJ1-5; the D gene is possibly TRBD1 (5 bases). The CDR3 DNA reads TGTGCCAGCAGCCCCCAGGGTGGAATAGCGGATCAGCCCCAGCATTTT. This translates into CASSPQGGIADQPQHF.